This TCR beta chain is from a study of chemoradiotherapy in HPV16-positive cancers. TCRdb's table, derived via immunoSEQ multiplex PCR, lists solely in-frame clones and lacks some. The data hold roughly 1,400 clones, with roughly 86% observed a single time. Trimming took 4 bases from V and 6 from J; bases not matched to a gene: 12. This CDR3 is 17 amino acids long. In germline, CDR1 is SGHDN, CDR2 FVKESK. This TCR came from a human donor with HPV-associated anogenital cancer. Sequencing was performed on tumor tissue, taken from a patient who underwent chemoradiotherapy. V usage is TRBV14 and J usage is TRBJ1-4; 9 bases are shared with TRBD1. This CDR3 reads CASSLLGQGLSDEKLFF. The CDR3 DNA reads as TGTGCCAGCAGCCTTTTGGGACAGGGTCTTTCGGATGAAAAACTGTTTTTT.